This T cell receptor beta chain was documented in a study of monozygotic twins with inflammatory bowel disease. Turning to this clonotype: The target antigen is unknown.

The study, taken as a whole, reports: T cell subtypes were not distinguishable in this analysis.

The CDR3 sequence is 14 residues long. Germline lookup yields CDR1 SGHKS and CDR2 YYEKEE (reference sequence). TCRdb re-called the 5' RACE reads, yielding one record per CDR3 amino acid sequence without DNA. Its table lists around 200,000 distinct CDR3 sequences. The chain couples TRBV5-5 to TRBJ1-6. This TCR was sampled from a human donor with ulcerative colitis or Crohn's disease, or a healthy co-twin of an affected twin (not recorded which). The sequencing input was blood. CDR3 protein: CASSRLLGDSPLHF.